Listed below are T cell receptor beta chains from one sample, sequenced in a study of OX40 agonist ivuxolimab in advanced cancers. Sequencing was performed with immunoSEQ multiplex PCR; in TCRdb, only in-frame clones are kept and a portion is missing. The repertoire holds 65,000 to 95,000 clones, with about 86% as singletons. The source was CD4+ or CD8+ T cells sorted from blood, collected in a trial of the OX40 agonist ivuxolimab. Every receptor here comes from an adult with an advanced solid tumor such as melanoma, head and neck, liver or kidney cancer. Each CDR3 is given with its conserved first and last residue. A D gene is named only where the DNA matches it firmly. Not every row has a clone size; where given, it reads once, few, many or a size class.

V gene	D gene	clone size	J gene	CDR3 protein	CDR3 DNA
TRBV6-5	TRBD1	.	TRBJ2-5	CASSFNRQGAKETQYF	TGTGCCAGCAGTTTCAACCGACAGGGGGCGAAAGAGACCCAGTACTTC
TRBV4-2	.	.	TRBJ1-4	CASSPEWGEWGEKLFF	TGTGCCAGCAGCCCGGAGTGGGGGGAGTGGGGTGAAAAACTGTTTTTT
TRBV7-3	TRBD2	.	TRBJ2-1	CASSPGLAGDNEQFF	TGTGCCAGCAGCCCGGGACTAGCGGGTGACAATGAGCAGTTCTTC
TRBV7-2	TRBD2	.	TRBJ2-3	CASSFTSGRTDTQYF	TGTGCCAGCAGCTTTACTAGCGGGAGGACAGATACGCAGTATTTT
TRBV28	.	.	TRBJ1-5	CASSSKEPQHF	TGTGCCAGCAGTTCGAAGGAGCCCCAGCATTTT
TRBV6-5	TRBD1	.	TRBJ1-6	CASSLRGSPLHF	TGTGCCAGCAGTCTCAGGGGGTCACCCCTCCACTTT
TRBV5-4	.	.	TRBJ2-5	CASSLELGEETQYF	TGTGCCAGCAGCTTGGAATTGGGCGAAGAGACCCAGTACTTC
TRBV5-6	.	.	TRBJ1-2	CASSHTNRNYGYTF	TGTGCCAGCAGCCACACCAACCGCAACTATGGCTACACCTTC
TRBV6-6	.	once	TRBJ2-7	CASSGTYEQYF	TGTGCCAGCAGTGGAACCTACGAGCAGTACTTC
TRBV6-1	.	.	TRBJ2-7	CASSEARRGVGEQYF	TGTGCCAGCAGTGAAGCCCGGCGGGGAGTGGGAGAGCAGTACTTC
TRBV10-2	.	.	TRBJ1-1	CASSESFGSNTEAFF	TGCGCCAGCAGTGAGTCGTTCGGCAGTAACACTGAAGCTTTCTTT
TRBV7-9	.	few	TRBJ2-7	CASSLSGLHEQYF	TGTGCCAGCAGCTTATCCGGTCTGCACGAGCAGTACTTC
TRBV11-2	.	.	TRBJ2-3	CASSFSPGTDTQYF	TGTGCCAGCAGCTTCAGTCCCGGGACAGATACGCAGTATTTT
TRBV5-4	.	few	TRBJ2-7	CASSEQGPQYF	TGTGCCAGCAGCGAACAGGGTCCGCAGTACTTC
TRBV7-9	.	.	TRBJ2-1	CASSLARNEQFF	TGTGCCAGCAGCTTAGCCCGGAATGAGCAGTTCTTC
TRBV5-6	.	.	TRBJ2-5	CASSTGTPQETQYF	TGTGCCAGCAGCACCGGGACACCTCAAGAGACCCAGTACTTC
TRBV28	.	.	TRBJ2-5	CASSSSGAGRETQYF	TGTGCCAGCAGCTCCTCGGGGGCAGGGCGGGAGACCCAGTACTTC
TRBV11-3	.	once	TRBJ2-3	CASSFGVGTDTQYF	TGTGCCAGCAGCTTCGGCGTCGGCACAGATACGCAGTATTTT
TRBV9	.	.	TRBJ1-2	CASSAEQVEGSGYTF	TGTGCCAGCAGCGCGGAACAGGTTGAGGGGTCCGGCTACACCTTC
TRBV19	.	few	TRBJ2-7	CASSQTGGEQYF	TGTGCCAGTAGTCAAACAGGCGGCGAGCAGTACTTC
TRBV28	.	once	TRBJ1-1	CASSPRDTEKTSEAFF	TGTGCCAGCAGTCCTCGGGACACCGAGAAAACTTCTGAAGCTTTCTTT
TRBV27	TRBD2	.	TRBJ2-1	CASSTRREKNNEQFF	TGTGCCAGCAGTACCAGGCGGGAGAAGAACAATGAGCAGTTCTTC
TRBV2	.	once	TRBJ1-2	CASSEQGGGYTF	TGTGCCAGCAGTGAACAGGGAGGTGGCTACACCTTC
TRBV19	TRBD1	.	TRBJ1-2	CASRDGQGGYGYTF	TGTGCCAGTAGGGATGGACAGGGGGGCTATGGCTACACCTTC
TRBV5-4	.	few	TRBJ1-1	CASSFTYTNTEAFF	TGTGCCAGCAGCTTCACATACACTAACACTGAAGCTTTCTTT
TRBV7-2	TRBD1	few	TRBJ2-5	CASSFSTGGEQTQYF	TGTGCCAGCAGCTTTTCGACAGGGGGCGAGCAGACCCAGTACTTC
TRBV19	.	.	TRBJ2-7	CASSISWANPTYEQYF	TGTGCCAGTAGTATTAGTTGGGCTAACCCGACCTACGAGCAGTACTTC
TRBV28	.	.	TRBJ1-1	CASILNTEAFF	TGTGCCAGCATCCTAAACACTGAAGCTTTCTTT
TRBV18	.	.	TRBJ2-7	CASSPVGAGRPYEQYF	TGTGCCAGCTCACCAGTTGGCGCAGGAAGGCCCTACGAGCAGTACTTC
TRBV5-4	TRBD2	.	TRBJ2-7	CASSPGGGALPYEQYF	TGTGCCAGCAGCCCCGGCGGGGGGGCGCTCCCCTACGAGCAGTACTTC
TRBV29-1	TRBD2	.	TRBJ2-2	CSAVGEGLEVSTGELFF	TGCAGCGCGGTGGGGGAGGGACTAGAGGTTAGCACCGGGGAGCTGTTTTTT
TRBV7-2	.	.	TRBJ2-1	CASSQGRAAHNEQFF	TGTGCCAGCAGCCAAGGTCGGGCAGCGCACAATGAGCAGTTCTTC
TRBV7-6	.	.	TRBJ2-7	CASSPATGKLVYEQYF	TGTGCCAGCAGCCCAGCGACAGGCAAGTTAGTCTACGAGCAGTACTTC
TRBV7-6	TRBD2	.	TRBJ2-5	CASRATSGGPTQYF	TGTGCCAGCAGAGCGACTAGCGGGGGTCCCACCCAGTACTTC
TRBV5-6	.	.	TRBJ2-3	CASSLGRTSTDTQYF	TGTGCCAGCAGCTTAGGCAGAACTAGCACAGATACGCAGTATTTT
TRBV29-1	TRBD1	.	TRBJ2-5	CSVGDRGETQYF	TGCAGCGTTGGTGACAGGGGGGAGACCCAGTACTTC
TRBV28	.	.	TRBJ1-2	CASSSIYGYTF	TGTGCCAGCAGTTCAATCTATGGCTACACCTTC
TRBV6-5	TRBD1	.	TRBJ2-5	CASSSQTGGAQTQYF	TGTGCCAGCAGTAGCCAAACAGGGGGCGCGCAGACCCAGTACTTC
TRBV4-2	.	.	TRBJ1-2	CASSQGPRTYGYTF	TGTGCCAGCAGCCAAGGACCGCGCACCTATGGCTACACCTTC
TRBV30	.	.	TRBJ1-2	CAWRDSGLGYTF	TGTGCCTGGAGGGATTCGGGGCTGGGCTACACCTTC
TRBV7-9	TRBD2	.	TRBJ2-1	CASSWSSGRGIDEQFF	TGTGCCAGCAGCTGGTCTAGCGGGAGAGGAATCGATGAGCAGTTCTTC
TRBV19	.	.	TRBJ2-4	CASSILLAKNIQYF	TGTGCCAGTAGTATATTGCTAGCCAAAAACATTCAGTACTTC
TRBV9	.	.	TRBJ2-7	CASSVGGRGEQYF	TGTGCCAGCAGCGTAGGAGGGAGAGGCGAGCAGTACTTC
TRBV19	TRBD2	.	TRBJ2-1	CASKGLAGSSYNEQFF	TGTGCCAGTAAAGGGCTAGCGGGAAGCTCCTACAATGAGCAGTTCTTC
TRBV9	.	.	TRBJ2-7	CASSGRDSHEQYF	TGTGCCAGCAGCGGCCGGGACTCCCACGAGCAGTACTTC
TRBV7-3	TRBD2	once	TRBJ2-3	CASSFSGLGADTQYF	TGTGCCAGCAGCTTTTCGGGACTAGGGGCAGATACGCAGTATTTT
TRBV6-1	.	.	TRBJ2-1	CASRVDRNSYNEQFF	TGTGCCAGCAGGGTAGACAGGAACTCCTACAATGAGCAGTTCTTC
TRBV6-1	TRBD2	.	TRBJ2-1	CASSEDGRASGRAYNEQFF	TGTGCCAGCAGTGAAGACGGTCGGGCTAGCGGGAGGGCGTACAATGAGCAGTTCTTC
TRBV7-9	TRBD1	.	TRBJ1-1	CASSPRGTNTEAFF	TGTGCCAGCAGCCCCAGGGGGACCAACACTGAAGCTTTCTTT
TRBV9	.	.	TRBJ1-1	CASSVLGRDTEAFF	TGTGCCAGCAGCGTACTTGGTAGGGACACTGAAGCTTTCTTT